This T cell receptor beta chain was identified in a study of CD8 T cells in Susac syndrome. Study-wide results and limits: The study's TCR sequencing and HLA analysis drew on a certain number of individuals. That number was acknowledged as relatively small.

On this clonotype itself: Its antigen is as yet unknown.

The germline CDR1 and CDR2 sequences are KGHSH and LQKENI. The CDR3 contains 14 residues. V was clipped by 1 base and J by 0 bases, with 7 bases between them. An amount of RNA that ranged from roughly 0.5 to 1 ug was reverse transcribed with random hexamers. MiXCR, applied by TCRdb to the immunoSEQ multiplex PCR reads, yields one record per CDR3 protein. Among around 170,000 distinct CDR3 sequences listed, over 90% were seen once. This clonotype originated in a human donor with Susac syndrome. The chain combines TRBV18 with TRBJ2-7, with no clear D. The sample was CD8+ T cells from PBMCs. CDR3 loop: CASSPLLYSYEQYF. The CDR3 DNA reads TGTGCCAGCTCACCACTGCTATACTCCTACGAGCAGTACTTC.